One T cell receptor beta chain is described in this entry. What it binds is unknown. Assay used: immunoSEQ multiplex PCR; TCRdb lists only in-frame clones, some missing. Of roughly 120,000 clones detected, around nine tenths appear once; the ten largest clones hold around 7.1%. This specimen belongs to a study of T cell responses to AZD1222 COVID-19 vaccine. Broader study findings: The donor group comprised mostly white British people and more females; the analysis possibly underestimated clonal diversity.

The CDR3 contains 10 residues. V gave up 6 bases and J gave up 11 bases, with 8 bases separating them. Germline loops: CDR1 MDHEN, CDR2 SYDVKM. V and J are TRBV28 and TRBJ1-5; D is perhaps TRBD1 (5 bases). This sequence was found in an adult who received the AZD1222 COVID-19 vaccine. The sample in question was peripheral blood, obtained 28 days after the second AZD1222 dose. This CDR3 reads CASRGVAQHF. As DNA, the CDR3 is TGTGCCAGCAGGGGGGTGGCCCAGCATTTT.